This T cell receptor (beta chain) was identified during a study of T-cell reconstitution after alpha-beta-depleted transplantation in children (dated by TCRdb to about 2016). About the full investigation: Using TCR repertoire profiling, the study quantitatively followed how T-cell immune reconstitution unfolded in children after TCRalphabeta/CD19-depleted allogeneic hematopoietic cell transplantation.

Libraries came from PCR. The run used an Illumina HiSeq 2500. TCR library preparation used molecular barcoding, with unique molecular identifiers applied to normalize quantification of the TCRbeta repertoire. The public reads were run again by TCRdb, first through fastp at Q25 and then through MiXCR, and only productive beta chains were kept. CDR3 protein sequences are deduplicated, and each keeps its most common genes and DNA. Across this sample there are approximately 400,000 distinct CDR3 sequences, with 11% seen only once. 4.5% to 7% of the sample is held by the ten biggest clonotypes. Notes on this clonotype: Its target antigen remains unknown. Base qualities are missing; no much larger clone stands one base away.

Based on the germline V gene, the CDR1 and CDR2 sequences are SNHLY and FYNNEI. The junction carries 7 bases between V and J, which are trimmed by 3 bases and 2 bases respectively. Its CDR3 holds 13 amino acids, cysteine through phenylalanine. Just the 39-base CDR3 DNA is kept, in frame starting at base 1. The sequences come from PBMCs from the stem cell graft donor, collected from the stem cell graft. This sequence uses TRBV2 and TRBJ1-2; no D gene is confidently identified. The sequence derives from a human donor who donated a stem cell graft to a child with acute myeloid leukemia. For the CDR3, the sequence is CASSEAVNYGYTF. The DNA sequence is as follows: TGTGCCAGCAGTGAGGCCGTAAACTATGGCTACACCTTC. Beyond the CDR3, the reference TRBV2 and TRBJ1-2 genes provide the residues; the full variable domain reads: EPEVTQTPSHQVTQMGQEVILRCVPISNHLYFYWYRQILGQKVEFLVSFYNNEISEKSEIFDDQFSVERPDGSNFTLKIRSTKLEDSAMYFCASSEAVNYGYTFGSGTRLTVV.